This paragraph covers one T cell receptor beta chain sequence. Its antigen remains unidentified. No base quality values were provided; no much bigger clone lies one nucleotide off. This record comes from a study of OX40 agonist ivuxolimab in advanced cancers. Background for the entire study: Ivuxolimab was a fully human IgG2 agonistic monoclonal antibody targeting the costimulatory receptor OX40 (CD134). Intravenous ivuxolimab was administered to patients every 2 weeks at six dose levels: 0.01, 0.1, 0.3, 1.5, 3 and 10 mg/kg. Of the 50 or so patients in dose escalation, about 20 had hepatocellular carcinoma, about 15 had melanoma, 9 had renal cell carcinoma and 9 had head and neck cancer. In the dose-escalation cohort, 82.7% of patients were male, and the mean age was approximately 60 years, with a range of roughly 23 to 85. Patients were allowed to have had prior anti-PD-1, anti-PD-L1 or anti-CTLA-4 therapy, and less than 45% of the dose-escalation patients had previously received checkpoint inhibitors. Partial responses occurred in three dose-escalation patients, of whom one had hepatocellular carcinoma and two had cutaneous melanoma. Peripheral TCRbeta sequencing aimed to test whether ivuxolimab altered TCR sequence diversity and caused clonal T-cell expansion. The paper describes the monotherapy dose-escalation part (N of about 52 patients) of the phase I trial of ivuxolimab.

Results and caveats for the whole study, not just this receptor: The antigen specificity of the clonally expanded peripheral T cells was not determined. In the 0.1-3.0 mg/kg groups, partial responders had among the lowest normalized peripheral clonal expansion, particularly in CD8+ T cells. At doses of 0.1 to 3.0 mg/kg, clonal expansion of both CD4+ and CD8+ T cells in blood was seen between baseline and week 6. Low levels of normalized T-cell clonal expansion were also seen in some patients who did not respond. On average, CD8+ T cells showed more expanded clones than CD4+ T cells after ivuxolimab.

Genomic DNA was extracted from sorted cells for sequencing of the TCRbeta CDR3 region. The immunoSEQ Assay was used for sequencing of TCRbeta CDR3 regions. TCRdb limited this immuneACCESS table to in-frame rearrangements with V and J called. A share of clones is missing; checked studies link under half to unresolved V genes, and the rest is unexplained. This sample comprises about 49,000 clones, approximately 91% of them detected only once. Approximately 0.97% of the sample is taken by the ten largest. The trial excluded patients who had a history of autoimmune disease or who were on systemic immunosuppression. Peripheral blood for TCR sequencing was drawn from every dose cohort at baseline, at cycle 4 day 1 and at cycle 7 day 1. The samples were drawn from a first-in-human, open-label, multicenter phase I dose-escalation trial of ivuxolimab. Adults with locally advanced or metastatic head and neck squamous cell, hepatocellular, melanoma or renal cell carcinoma were enrolled in the trial. Before TCR sequencing, CD4+ and CD8+ T cells were separately sorted from peripheral blood.

The receptor was isolated from an adult with an advanced solid tumor such as melanoma, head and neck, liver or kidney cancer. The source material was CD4+ or CD8+ T cells sorted from blood, sampled in a trial of the OX40 agonist ivuxolimab.

The CDR3 here reads CASSLTSGSYNEQFF. The DNA sequence reads TGCGCCAGCAGCTTGACTAGCGGTTCCTACAATGAGCAGTTCTTC. The chain is encoded by TRBV5-1 joined to TRBJ2-1; 8 central nucleotides agree with TRBD2. Taken from cysteine to phenylalanine, the CDR3 has 15 residues. The retained sequence is limited to the CDR3, 45 bases, with the frame set at the first base. CDR1 SGHRS and CDR2 YFSETQ were looked up in the germline V gene. Here V drops 1 base and J drops 1 base, and the junction holds 1 base not matched to any gene. Reference TRBV5-1 and TRBJ2-1 proteins supply the regions before and after the CDR3; the full variable domain is: KAGVTQTPRYLIKTRGQQVTLSCSPISGHRSVSWYQQTPGQGLQFLFEYFSETQRNKGNFPGRFSGRQFSNSRSEMNVSTLELGDSALYLCASSLTSGSYNEQFFGPGTRLTVL.